This T cell receptor beta chain emerged from a study of T cell changes during pregnancy in multiple sclerosis. The CDR3 sequence is 16 residues long. CDR1 SGDLS and CDR2 YYNGEE come from the germline V gene. Germline trimming cut 3 bases from V and 8 bases from J; bases unmatched to any gene: 13. The table came from immunoSEQ multiplex PCR; TCRdb's copy has only in-frame clones and leaves some out. Among roughly 40,000 clones listed, 92% were seen once. The material sequenced was CD4+ T cells from peripheral blood mononuclear cells, taken before pregnancy. This sequence joins TRBV9 and TRBJ2-3; TRBD2 aligns across 9 bases. This receptor was obtained from a female donor with multiple sclerosis, enrolled in a pregnancy study. Written as DNA, the CDR3 is TGTGCCAGCAGCGAACCGGGACTAGCCCCACAGGGTACGCAGTATTTT. Residues: CASSEPGLAPQGTQYF.